Presented here are 9 T cell receptor beta chains from one specimen sequenced in a study of cytomegalovirus exposure and HLA in healthy donors. Sequencing was performed with immunoSEQ multiplex PCR; in TCRdb, only in-frame clones are kept and a portion is missing. The sample carries about 160,000 clones, about 82% recorded once. Sequenced: PBMCs. Receptors were obtained from a man aged 25 to 40 in good health and CMV-seropositive.

Details on this clone: One end of the junction does not line up with germline, which may come from a read error. The genes are TRBV7-2 and TRBJ2-1, with 12 nucleotides matching TRBD1. The germline V gene encodes CDR1 SGHTA and CDR2 FQGNSA. CDR3 length: 21 residues. The CDR3 loop is CASSLAGRGQGAYRGFNEQFF. DNA for the CDR3: TGTGCCAGCAGTTTAGCGGGCCGGGGACAGGGGGCGTATAGGGGCTTCAATGAGCAGTTCTTC.

Comment on this clone: A read error may produce the germline difference seen at one junction end. J is TRBJ2-7 and V is TRBV7-8; 11 positions agree with TRBD2. The germline gives CDR1 SGHVS, CDR2 FQNEAQ. This CDR3 contains 15 residues. CDR3 residues: CASSFLAGGRDTEFF. CDR3 coding DNA: TGTGCCAGCAGCTTTCTAGCGGGGGGCCGGGACACGGAGTTCTTC.

The V gene is TRBV5-4, the J gene TRBJ2-4; D not resolved. Trimming pared 3 bases from V and 5 bases from J, leaving 9 bases between. This CDR3 is 13 amino acids long. In germline, CDR1 is SGHNT, CDR2 YYREEE (reference sequence). CDR3 nucleotides: TGTGCCAGCAGCTACACCAGTGAAAACATTCAGTACTTC. Translated: CASSYTSENIQYF.

The rearrangement uses TRBV19 and TRBJ1-1, with D unclear. V shed 5 bases and J shed 6 bases, with 19 bases lying between them. Germline V CDR1 and CDR2: LNHDA, SQIVND (reference sequence). There are 15 residues in the CDR3. The CDR3 here is CASSPRGGRGAEAFF. The CDR3 nucleotides read TGTGCCAGTAGTCCTCGTGGAGGGCGAGGCGCTGAAGCTTTCTTT.

The CDR3 DNA reads TGTGCCAGCTCTCTCACCAGGGGATATACTGAAGCTTTCTTT. The encoded protein is CASSLTRGYTEAFF. V usage is TRBV18 and J usage is TRBJ1-1; perhaps TRBD1 as D (6 bases). There are 14 residues in the CDR3. Germline assignment: CDR1 KGHSH and CDR2 LQKENI. V gave up 6 bases and J gave up 5 bases, with 16 bases separating them.

The chain couples TRBV18 to TRBJ1-4; TRBD1 matches 8 bases. This CDR3 is 14 amino acids long. Trimming took 3 bases from V and 7 from J; bases not matched to a gene: 4. CDR1 KGHSH and CDR2 LQKENI come from the germline V gene. This chain's CDR3 is CASSPARGPEKLFF. CDR3 DNA sequence: TGTGCCAGCTCACCGGCCAGGGGGCCTGAAAAACTGTTTTTT.

V gene TRBV18 combines with J gene TRBJ1-2, with 7 bases identical to TRBD1. Per the germline V gene, CDR1 is KGHSH and CDR2 is LQKENI. This CDR3 has 13 amino acids. J lost 7 bases, V lost 3 bases, and 5 bases had no gene match. This CDR3 is CASSPQGVGGYTF. The CDR3 coding sequence is TGTGCCAGCTCACCGCAGGGGGTAGGTGGCTACACCTTC.

This chain joins TRBV12-5 and TRBJ2-3, with TRBD2 matching over 9 bases. CDR1 LGHNT and CDR2 FRNRAP come from the germline V gene. With 8 bases clipped from V and 6 bases from J, the junction kept 9 bases outside the gene matches. The CDR3 extends over 14 amino acids. The DNA for the CDR3 is TGTGCTAGTAGCGGGGGGCTGTTTGGGGATACGCAGTATTTT. Translating gives CASSGGLFGDTQYF.

The chain has TRBV23-1 and TRBJ1-2; 8 bases are a match to TRBD1. TRBV23-1 is marked as an open reading frame, function uncertain. This CDR3 has 16 amino acids. V lost 4 bases, J lost 0 bases, and 7 bases stayed unmatched. CDR3 loop: CASSPRQGLANYGYTF. Here the CDR3 DNA reads TGCGCCAGCAGTCCCAGACAGGGGTTAGCTAACTATGGCTACACCTTC.